This TCR beta chain was identified during a study of response to subunit inactivated influenza vaccine. There are many counts of this clonotype. With 1 base removed from V and 4 bases from J, the gap between germline ends came to 13 bases. Germline loops: CDR1 SGHTA, CDR2 FQGNSA. This CDR3 spans 16 amino acids. TCRdb redid the calling of the RT-PCR reads with MiXCR, one entry per CDR3 protein. Here the sample spans roughly 780,000 distinct CDR3 sequences, 15% to 20% being singletons. The specimen was PBMCs from blood, collected roughly 5 days after vaccination. This chain joins TRBV7-2 and TRBJ2-2, with TRBD1 as a possible D gene (5 bases). The clonotype originates from a man in his fifties or sixties who received an inactivated influenza vaccine. This CDR3 is CASSLEGFLGTGELFF. The CDR3 DNA reads as TGTGCCAGCAGCTTAGAGGGGTTCCTGGGCACCGGGGAGCTGTTTTTT.